Sequencing of this T cell receptor (beta chain) was carried out in a study of T cells in Graves' hyperthyroidism and ophthalmopathy. Study-level points and caveats: Stable hyperthyroidism was separated from ophthalmopathy by a model based on 13 V-J features.

This clonotype turned up a few times. The antigen is unknown. The germline CDR1 and CDR2 sequences are DFQATT and SNEGSKA (reference sequence). Germline trimming cut 4 bases from V and 4 bases from J; bases unmatched to any gene: 6. The CDR3 extends over 13 amino acids. TCR beta CDR3 region amplification was performed from RNA transcripts. HTBI primers were employed in a first-round RT-PCR of the TCR CDR3. TCRdb ran MiXCR on the multiplex PCR reads and lists one entry per CDR3 protein. Counted here are more than 35,000 distinct CDR3 sequences, 49% occurring once; the ten biggest clones make up about 30%.

The chain couples TRBV20-1 to TRBJ2-7; 8 bases match TRBD1. What was sequenced was peripheral blood or thyroid tissue (not recorded which). The origin of this receptor is a woman between 50 and 59 years old with Graves' hyperthyroidism. The CDR3 loop reads CSAIDRGLYEQYF. In DNA form, the CDR3 reads TGCAGTGCTATCGACAGGGGCCTATACGAGCAGTACTTC.